This T cell receptor beta chain was obtained from a study of blood T cell repertoires in COVID-19. Turning to the study itself: The United States, Italy and Spain supplied acute and convalescent COVID-19 samples. T cells, B-cell-depleted T cells, or PBMCs supplied cDNA or gDNA.

Germline loops: CDR1 SGHDT, CDR2 YYEEEE. Trimming cost V 4 bases and J 7 bases; bases outside gene matches: 8. The CDR3 is 14 residues long. In the original analysis: Quantification of nucleated cells was approximated via reference gene primer amplification. The assay was immunoSEQ multiplex PCR, and TCRdb's table has in-frame clones only and misses some. Clone size and V and J calls were adopted from that table, with D and trimming inferred from the DNA. This table holds around 270,000 clones, roughly 84% found once. Sequencing used peripheral blood. The source of this sequence is a woman in her thirties or forties who had recovered from COVID-19. The chain employs TRBV5-6 and TRBJ2-4; 7 bases are a match to TRBD1. CDR3 sequence reads: CASSRTGRLNIQYF. DNA of the CDR3: TGTGCCAGCAGCCGGACAGGACGGTTGAACATTCAGTACTTC.